This passage covers 23 T cell receptor beta chains from one sample sequenced in a study of graft-versus-host responses after intestinal transplantation (dated by TCRdb to about 2021). Library method: the immunoSEQ multiplex PCR assay. TCRdb provides this immuneACCESS table in a form limited to in-frame rearrangements. Some clones are lacking; in checked studies, under half of them reflect an unresolved V gene, and why the rest are absent is not known. The sample contains about 19,000 clones, roughly 86% of them found a single time. Over 7.5% of the sample goes to the ten largest clones. The sequences come from PBMCs, collected about 240 days after intestinal transplant. All receptors come from a human patient who received an intestinal transplant, so some T cells may come from the graft donor.

This chain joins TRBV28 and TRBJ2-7; 11 nucleotides agree with TRBD1. From germline, CDR1 is MDHEN and CDR2 SYDVKM. The trim removed 5 bases at V and 4 bases at J, leaving 7 bases unmatched. This CDR3 spans 15 amino acids. The CDR3: CASSGTRDRGYEQYF. DNA for the CDR3: TGTGCCAGCAGTGGGACCCGGGACAGGGGGTACGAGCAGTACTTC.

CDR3 sequence reads: CASSVGTGSNYEQYF. DNA for the CDR3: TGTGCCAGCAGCGTCGGGACAGGGAGTAACTACGAGCAGTACTTC. The rearrangement uses TRBV7-7 and TRBJ2-7; the match to TRBD1 covers 9 bases. CDR1 and CDR2 (germline): SSHAT, FNYEAQ (reference sequence). Unmatched junction bases numbered 8, after V lost 5 bases and J lost 3 bases. The CDR3 runs to 15 residues.

The rearrangement joins TRBV4-1 to TRBJ2-1, with D possibly TRBD2 on 5 matching bases. The CDR3 sequence is 14 residues long. Germline assignment: CDR1 MGHRA and CDR2 YSYEKL. The ends were cut back, 1 base at V and 3 bases at J, with 7 bases in the middle. CDR3 protein: CASSQGTYYNEQFF. CDR3 nucleotide sequence: TGCGCCAGCAGCCAAGGGACTTACTACAATGAGCAGTTCTTC.

V is TRBV7-8 and J is TRBJ2-1, with D perhaps TRBD1 or TRBD2 (5 bases each). There are 16 residues in the CDR3. The V end was cut by 2 bases, the J end by 0 bases, with 11 bases between. CDR1 is SGHVS, CDR2 FQNEAQ, per germline. The CDR3 loop is CASSLRWGSSYNEQFF. In DNA form, the CDR3 reads TGTGCCAGCAGCTTACGGTGGGGGAGCTCCTACAATGAGCAGTTCTTC.

The gene calls are TRBV2 and TRBJ1-1, with 9 bases that match TRBD1. The germline gives CDR1 SNHLY, CDR2 FYNNEI. CDR3 size: 12 residues. CDR3 sequence: CARTGGVAEAFF. The CDR3 DNA follows: TGTGCGAGAACAGGGGGCGTCGCTGAAGCTTTCTTT.

The sample holds a few counts of this clone. V is TRBV4-2 and J is TRBJ2-5, with a possible D match to TRBD1 (7 bases). With 0 bases removed from V and 2 bases from J, the gap between germline ends came to 10 bases. This CDR3 has 15 amino acids. Looked up from germline, CDR1 is LGHNA and CDR2 is YNFKEQ. The CDR3: CASSQDRGTQETQYF. CDR3 coding DNA: TGTGCCAGCAGCCAAGACAGGGGGACTCAAGAGACCCAGTACTTC.

J is TRBJ2-2 and V is TRBV5-1; no clear D gene. The CDR3 runs to 16 residues. The ends were cut back, 4 bases at V and 0 bases at J, with 13 bases in the middle. CDR1 and CDR2 (germline): SGHRS, YFSETQ. The CDR3 loop reads CASSASPLTNTGELFF. The CDR3, as DNA: TGCGCCAGCAGCGCGAGCCCCCTTACGAACACCGGGGAGCTGTTTTTT.

This rearrangement joins TRBV13 to TRBJ1-6, with D possibly being TRBD1 (6 bases). The V and J ends lost 0 bases and 0 bases respectively, with 9 bases between them. The CDR3 has 17 amino acids. CDR1 and CDR2 from the germline V gene are PRHDT and FYEKMQ (reference sequence). The CDR3 here is CASSLGDSFSYNSPLHF. The CDR3 DNA sequence: TGTGCCAGCAGCTTAGGGGACAGCTTCTCCTATAATTCACCCCTCCACTTT.

In its sample, this clone was seen once. The chain uses TRBV19 and TRBJ2-5, with 9 bases aligning to TRBD1. The CDR3 covers 16 residues. V shed 0 bases, J shed 5 bases, and the junction held 7 bases outside the gene matches. The germline V gene encodes CDR1 LNHDA and CDR2 SQIVND (reference sequence). In DNA form, the CDR3 reads TGTGCCAGTAGTATAGATCCCGGGACAGGGAGGGAGACCCAGTACTTC. It is translated as CASSIDPGTGRETQYF.

The chain uses TRBV10-1 and TRBJ1-2; 8 nucleotides agree with TRBD1. The germline V gene encodes CDR1 WNHNN and CDR2 SYGVQD (reference sequence). The trim removed 8 bases at V and 0 bases at J, leaving 20 bases unmatched. This CDR3 has 19 residues. The CDR3: CASGRVRLDRVNANYGYTF. CDR3 in DNA: TGCGCCAGCGGTAGGGTCCGTCTGGACAGGGTAAACGCTAACTATGGCTACACCTTC.

The J gene is TRBJ2-3, the V gene TRBV5-1; D gene uncertain. Looked up from germline, CDR1 is SGHRS and CDR2 is YFSETQ. V was trimmed by 0 bases and J by 6 bases, leaving 8 bases between them. This CDR3 is 13 amino acids long. CDR3 region: CASSLEVADTQYF. CDR3 bases: TGCGCCAGCAGCTTGGAAGTGGCGGATACGCAGTATTTT. Using reference TRBV5-1 and TRBJ2-3 for the parts outside the CDR3, the full variable domain is KAGVTQTPRYLIKTRGQQVTLSCSPISGHRSVSWYQQTPGQGLQFLFEYFSETQRNKGNFPGRFSGRQFSNSRSEMNVSTLELGDSALYLCASSLEVADTQYFGPGTRLTVL.

This clone has just a few counts. This sequence joins TRBV6-4 and TRBJ2-1; 7 nucleotides match TRBD2. The CDR3 length is 16 residues. Germline V gives CDR1 MRHNA, CDR2 SNTAGT. With 0 bases clipped from V and 0 bases from J, the junction kept 2 bases outside the gene matches. The CDR3 nucleotides read TGTGCCAGCAGTGACTCAGCGGGACGCTCCTACAATGAGCAGTTCTTC. It specifies CASSDSAGRSYNEQFF.

This clone was seen only once. The chain recombines TRBV6-5 with TRBJ1-2, with 7 bases lining up with TRBD1. The germline V gene has CDR1 MNHEY and CDR2 SVGAGI. V trimming: 5 bases; J trimming: 8 bases; junction bases outside the gene matches: 11. This CDR3 has 14 residues. In DNA, the CDR3 is TGTGCCAGCAGTGAAGGTGTACAGGGGTGGGGCTACACCTTC. Protein: CASSEGVQGWGYTF.

The chain joins TRBV27 to TRBJ2-2; 10 bases align to TRBD2. CDR3 length equals 17 residues. V lost 7 bases, J lost 6 bases, and 14 bases stayed unmatched. Germline assignment: CDR1 MNHEY and CDR2 SMNVEV (reference sequence). CDR3 sequence (DNA): TGTGCCAGCATTGGGGCTAGCGGGGGTTGGGCTGCCGGGGAGCTGTTTTTT. As protein: CASIGASGGWAAGELFF.

V gene TRBV13 combines with J gene TRBJ2-7; perhaps TRBD1 as D (6 bases). Germline V CDR1 and CDR2: PRHDT, FYEKMQ (reference sequence). CDR3 size: 12 residues. Trimming stripped 4 bases from V and 4 bases from J, with 8 bases between. The CDR3 reads CASSSQGYEQYF. CDR3 nucleotides: TGTGCCAGCAGCTCGCAGGGGTACGAGCAGTACTTC.

The chain recombines TRBV11-2 with TRBJ2-3; TRBD2 might be the D (8 bases). Between the trimmed V and J ends, which lost 1 base and 5 bases, there was a span of 13 bases. The CDR3 length is 15 residues. Germline V gene lookup returns CDR1 SGHAT and CDR2 FQNNGV. CDR3 residues: CASSLAGGGKDTQYF. The CDR3 DNA sequence: TGTGCCAGCAGCTTAGCGGGAGGGGGCAAAGATACGCAGTATTTT.

Details on this clone: Its ends do not fully match the called genes, so a read error is possible. The rearrangement joins TRBV4-1 to TRBJ2-5; D not resolved. The CDR3 has 13 residues. Per the germline V gene, CDR1 is MGHRA and CDR2 is YSYEKL. The CDR3 DNA reads as TGCGCCAGCAGCCAAGGATTTCAAGAGACCCGGTACTTC. Translation: CASSQGFQETRYF.

This chain joins TRBV18 and TRBJ1-2, with TRBD1 as a possible D gene (5 bases). The CDR3 is made up of 15 amino acids. Germline-derived CDR1 and CDR2 are KGHSH and LQKENI. V was shortened by 4 bases and J by 3 bases, with 15 bases between the two germline ends. This CDR3 is CASSRGDSGDYGYTF. CDR3 bases: TGTGCCAGCTCACGGGGGGACTCCGGGGACTATGGCTACACCTTC.

The chain carries TRBV7-9 and TRBJ2-5, with D perhaps matching TRBD2 (6 bases). Trimming shortened V by 2 bases and J by 9 bases, and 19 bases separated the two germline ends. The CDR3 is 15 residues long. In germline, CDR1 is SEHNR, CDR2 FQNEAQ (reference sequence). The CDR3 sequence: CASSLRYSGPEAQYF. The CDR3 bases are TGTGCCAGCAGCTTACGTTATAGCGGACCCGAGGCCCAGTACTTC.

The V gene is TRBV7-9, the J gene TRBJ2-3; D is unresolved. This CDR3 is 11 amino acids long. From germline, CDR1 is SEHNR and CDR2 FQNEAQ (reference sequence). The ends were cut back, 7 bases at V and 6 bases at J, with 8 bases in the middle. As DNA, the CDR3 is TGTGCCAGCACCCCGAGGGATACGCAGTATTTT. It yields the protein CASTPRDTQYF.

The chain links TRBV6-1 to TRBJ1-5; 9 positions match TRBD1. CDR1 and CDR2 (germline): MNHNS, SASEGT. Trimming took 4 bases from V and 1 from J; bases not matched to a gene: 5. CDR3 length: 16 residues. The CDR3 DNA follows: TGTGCCAGCAGTGCACAGGGGGCGGCGAGCAATCAGCCCCAGCATTTT. Its translation is CASSAQGAASNQPQHF.

This chain connects TRBV6-6 to TRBJ2-7; 13 nucleotides agree with TRBD2. The CDR3 is 14 residues long. The germline V gene has CDR1 MNHNY and CDR2 SVGAGI (reference sequence). Trimming removed 6 bases from V and 7 bases from J; junction bases left unmatched: 6. CDR3 sequence reads: CASSHATSGGEQYF. DNA for the CDR3: TGTGCCAGCAGCCACGCGACTAGCGGGGGGGAGCAGTACTTC.

Regarding this clone: The sample has other DNA sequences that encode this CDR3 too. The chain employs TRBV4-2 and TRBJ1-6; D perhaps matches TRBD1 (5 bases). Germline V gene sequence: CDR1 LGHNA, CDR2 YNFKEQ. The CDR3 runs 15 residues. Between the trimmed V and J ends, which lost 3 bases and 8 bases, there was a span of 14 bases. For the CDR3, the DNA is TGTGCCAGCAGCCAGGGGCAGGGTCGGGATTCACCCCTCCACTTT. It yields the protein CASSQGQGRDSPLHF.